A selection of T cell receptor beta chains follows, all from one sample in a study of shared clonotypes between healthy human individuals. The repertoire was sequenced with immunoSEQ multiplex PCR; TCRdb's copy has only in-frame clones and lacks some. Here the sample spans about 600,000 clones, nearly 97% being singletons. The sample comprised naive CD8+ T cells sorted from blood. The receptors shown here come from a woman in her 30s in good health. Each CDR3 is given with its conserved first and last residue. D genes are given only for firm matches.

d_call	v_call	j_call	cdr3_nt	cdr3_aa
NA	TRBV11-2	TRBJ2-1	TGTGCCAGCAGCTTACTAGGGTCACTAGGCTACAATGAGCAGTTCTTC	CASSLLGSLGYNEQFF
NA	TRBV23-1	TRBJ2-6	TGCGCCAGCAGTCAATCAACCAGCTCTGGGGCCAACGTCCTGACTTTC	CASSQSTSSGANVLTF
TRBD2	TRBV28	TRBJ2-5	TGTGCCAGCAGTCATCCAAGCGGGATCCCCCAAGAGACCCAGTACTTC	CASSHPSGIPQETQYF
TRBD1	TRBV5-6	TRBJ1-2	TGTGCCAGCAGCTACACAGGGGACTACACCTTC	CASSYTGDYTF
TRBD2	TRBV7-9	TRBJ2-7	TGTGCCAGCAGCTTAACGGCTAGCGGGCAACGTTACGAGCAGTACTTC	CASSLTASGQRYEQYF
NA	TRBV28	TRBJ2-1	TGTGCCAGCAGTATTAGTACGTCCGACAATGAGCAGTTCTTC	CASSISTSDNEQFF
TRBD1	TRBV27	TRBJ2-1	TGTGCCAGCAGTTTAGTTGGAGGACAGGGGGGCAATGAGCAGTTCTTC	CASSLVGGQGGNEQFF
NA	TRBV19	TRBJ1-1	TGTGCCACGATGAACACTGAAGCTTTCTTT	CATMNTEAFF
NA	TRBV28	TRBJ1-1	TGTGCCAGCAGTTTCACCGGGGCCAACACTGAAGCTTTCTTT	CASSFTGANTEAFF
NA	TRBV2	TRBJ1-3	TGTGCCAGCGCGGGTCCGGCCTCTGGCGGAAACACCATATATTTT	CASAGPASGGNTIYF
TRBD2	TRBV7-9	TRBJ2-6	TGTGCCAGCAGCTCACTAGCGGGAAGGGCCAACGTCCTGACTTTC	CASSSLAGRANVLTF
NA	TRBV19	TRBJ2-3	TGTGCCAGTAGTCCCGTACAGGGTCCCGCAGATACGCAGTATTTT	CASSPVQGPADTQYF
TRBD1	TRBV28	TRBJ1-2	TGTGCCAGCAGTTTATTCTCAGGGGGCTCCTATGGCTACACCTTC	CASSLFSGGSYGYTF
NA	TRBV7-9	TRBJ2-1	TGTGCCAGCACCGGCGAGGCGGTCCCAGCGTGGAATGAGCAGTTCTTC	CASTGEAVPAWNEQFF
TRBD2	TRBV11-2	TRBJ2-1	TGTGCCAGCAGCCCGGGACTAGAGAACAATGAGCAGTTCTTC	CASSPGLENNEQFF
NA	TRBV27	TRBJ2-7	TGTGCCAGCAGTTTAAGCAGGTCCGGTTACGAGCAGTACTTC	CASSLSRSGYEQYF
NA	TRBV5-4	TRBJ2-7	TGTGCCAGCAGCCTGACGAGTGGGGAGCAGTACTTC	CASSLTSGEQYF
TRBD2	TRBV19	TRBJ2-7	TGTGCCAGTAGTTCGGGAGGGCCGGGGGAGCAGTACTTC	CASSSGGPGEQYF
TRBD2	TRBV27	TRBJ2-7	TGTGCCAGCAGTTTAGGGACTAGCGGGAGTCGGTACGAGCAGTACTTC	CASSLGTSGSRYEQYF
NA	TRBV5-6	TRBJ1-1	TGTGCCAGCAGCTTGGCGTTAGGTAACACTGAAGCTTTCTTT	CASSLALGNTEAFF
NA	TRBV2	TRBJ2-7	TGTGCCAGCAGTCTTCAGGGTGAAAGCTACGAGCAGTACTTC	CASSLQGESYEQYF
NA	TRBV28	TRBJ1-1	TGTGCCAGCAGCCTCCAGGGTGGGGACACTGAAGCTTTCTTT	CASSLQGGDTEAFF
NA	TRBV5-1	TRBJ1-1	TGCGCCAGCAGCTTGTTACGGGGCCGGCTCACTGAAGCTTTCTTT	CASSLLRGRLTEAFF
NA	TRBV6-1	TRBJ1-2	TGTGCCAGCAGTGAAGCCGAGGGCAGCCCTAACTATGGCTACACCTTC	CASSEAEGSPNYGYTF
TRBD2	TRBV11-2	TRBJ2-2	TGTGCCAGCAGCTTAGGTATTTTTAGCGGGGCCGCGAACACCGGGGAGCTGTTTTTT	CASSLGIFSGAANTGELFF
NA	TRBV19	TRBJ2-7	TGTGCCAGTACCCCGGGATTCGGCTCCTACGAGCAGTACTTC	CASTPGFGSYEQYF
TRBD1	TRBV5-1	TRBJ2-7	TGCGCCAGCAGCCTTTCAGGGGGCGAGCAGTACTTC	CASSLSGGEQYF